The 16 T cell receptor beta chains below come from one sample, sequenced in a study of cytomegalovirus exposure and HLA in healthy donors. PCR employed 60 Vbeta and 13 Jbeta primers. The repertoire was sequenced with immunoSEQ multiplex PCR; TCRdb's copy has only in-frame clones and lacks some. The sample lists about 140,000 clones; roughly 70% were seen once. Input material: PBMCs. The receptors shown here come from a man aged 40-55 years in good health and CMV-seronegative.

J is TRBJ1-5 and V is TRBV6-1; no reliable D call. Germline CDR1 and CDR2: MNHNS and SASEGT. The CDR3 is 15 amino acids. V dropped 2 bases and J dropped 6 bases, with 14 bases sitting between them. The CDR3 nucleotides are TGTGCCAGCAGTGAATGGGCACCCCCGAGTCAGCCCCAGCATTTT. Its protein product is CASSEWAPPSQPQHF.

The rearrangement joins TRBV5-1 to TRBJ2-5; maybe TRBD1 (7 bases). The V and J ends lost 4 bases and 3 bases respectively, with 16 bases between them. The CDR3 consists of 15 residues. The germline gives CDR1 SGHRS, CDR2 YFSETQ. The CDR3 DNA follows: TGCGCCAGCAGCGCCGGCGGGACAGCCAAAGAGACCCAGTACTTC. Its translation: CASSAGGTAKETQYF. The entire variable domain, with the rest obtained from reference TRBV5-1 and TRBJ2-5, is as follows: KAGVTQTPRYLIKTRGQQVTLSCSPISGHRSVSWYQQTPGQGLQFLFEYFSETQRNKGNFPGRFSGRQFSNSRSEMNVSTLELGDSALYLCASSAGGTAKETQYFGPGTRLLVL.

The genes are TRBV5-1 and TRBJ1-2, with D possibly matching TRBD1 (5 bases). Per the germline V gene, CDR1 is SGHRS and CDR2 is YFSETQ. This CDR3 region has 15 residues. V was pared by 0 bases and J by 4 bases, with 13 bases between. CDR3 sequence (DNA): TGCGCCAGCAGCTTGGATTCCGGACACATCTATGGCTACACCTTC. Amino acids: CASSLDSGHIYGYTF. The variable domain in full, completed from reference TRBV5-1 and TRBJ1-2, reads KAGVTQTPRYLIKTRGQQVTLSCSPISGHRSVSWYQQTPGQGLQFLFEYFSETQRNKGNFPGRFSGRQFSNSRSEMNVSTLELGDSALYLCASSLDSGHIYGYTFGSGTRLTVV.

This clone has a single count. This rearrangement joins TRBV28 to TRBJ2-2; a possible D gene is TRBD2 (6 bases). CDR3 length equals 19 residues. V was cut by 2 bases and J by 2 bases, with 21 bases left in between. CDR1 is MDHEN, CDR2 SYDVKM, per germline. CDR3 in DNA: TGTGCCAGCAGTTTAGTCCCGTTCGGGGGAGGCGGAAACACCGGGGAGCTGTTTTTT. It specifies CASSLVPFGGGGNTGELFF.

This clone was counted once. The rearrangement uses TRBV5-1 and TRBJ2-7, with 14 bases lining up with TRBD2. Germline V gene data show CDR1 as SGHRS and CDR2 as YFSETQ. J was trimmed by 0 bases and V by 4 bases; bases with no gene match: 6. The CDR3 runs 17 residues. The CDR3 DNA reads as TGCGCCAGCAGCCAGTTTGGGACTAGCGGGAGCTCCTACGAGCAGTACTTC. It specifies CASSQFGTSGSSYEQYF.

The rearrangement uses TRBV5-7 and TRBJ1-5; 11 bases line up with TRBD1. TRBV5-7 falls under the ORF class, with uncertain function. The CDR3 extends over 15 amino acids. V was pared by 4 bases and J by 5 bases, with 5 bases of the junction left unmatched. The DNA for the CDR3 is TGTGCCAGCAGCGGGGGGACAGGGGGTGATCAGCCCCAGCATTTT. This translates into CASSGGTGGDQPQHF.

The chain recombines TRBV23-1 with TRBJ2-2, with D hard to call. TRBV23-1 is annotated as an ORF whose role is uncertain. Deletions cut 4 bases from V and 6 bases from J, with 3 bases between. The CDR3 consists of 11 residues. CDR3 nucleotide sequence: TGCGCCAGCAGTCCGTCCGGGGAGCTGTTTTTT. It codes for CASSPSGELFF.

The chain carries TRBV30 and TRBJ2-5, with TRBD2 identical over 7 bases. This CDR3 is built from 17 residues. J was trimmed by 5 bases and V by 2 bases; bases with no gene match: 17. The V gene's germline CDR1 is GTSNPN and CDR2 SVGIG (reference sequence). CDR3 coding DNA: TGTGCCTGGAGTAGGTCTAGCGGTTCTTTCATAGCGGAGACCCAGTACTTC. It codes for CAWSRSSGSFIAETQYF.

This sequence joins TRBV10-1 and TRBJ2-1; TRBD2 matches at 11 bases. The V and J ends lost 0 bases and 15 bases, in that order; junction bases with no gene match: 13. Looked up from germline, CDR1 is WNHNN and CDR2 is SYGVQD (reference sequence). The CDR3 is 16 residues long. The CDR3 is CASSESSPSGRPTWFF. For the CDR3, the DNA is TGCGCCAGCAGTGAGTCGAGTCCTAGCGGGAGGCCTACTTGGTTCTTC.

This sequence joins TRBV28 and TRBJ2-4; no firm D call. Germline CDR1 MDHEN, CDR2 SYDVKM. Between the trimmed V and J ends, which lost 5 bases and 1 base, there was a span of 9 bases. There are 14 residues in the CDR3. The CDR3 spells CASSGSGAKNIQYF. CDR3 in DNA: TGTGCCAGCAGTGGGTCAGGTGCCAAAAACATTCAGTACTTC.

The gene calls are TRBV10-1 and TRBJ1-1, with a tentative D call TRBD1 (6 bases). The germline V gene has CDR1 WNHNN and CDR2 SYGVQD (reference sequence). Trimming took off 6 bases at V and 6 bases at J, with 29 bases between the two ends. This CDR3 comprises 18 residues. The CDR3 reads CASSEEGGPQTQLPEAFF. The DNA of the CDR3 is TGCGCCAGCAGCGAGGAGGGGGGGCCGCAGACCCAGCTCCCTGAAGCTTTCTTT.

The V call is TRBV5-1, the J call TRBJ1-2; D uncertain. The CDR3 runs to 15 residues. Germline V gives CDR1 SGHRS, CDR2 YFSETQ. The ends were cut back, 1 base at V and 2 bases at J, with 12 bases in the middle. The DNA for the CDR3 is TGCGCCAGCAGCTTGCAGACCGGAGGGAACTATGGCTACACCTTC. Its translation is CASSLQTGGNYGYTF.

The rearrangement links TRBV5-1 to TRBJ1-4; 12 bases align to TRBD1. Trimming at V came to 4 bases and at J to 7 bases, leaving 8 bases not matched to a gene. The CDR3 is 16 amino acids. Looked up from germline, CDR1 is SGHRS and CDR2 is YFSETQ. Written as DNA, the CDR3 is TGCGCCAGCAGCCCGGGGACAGGGGGCGCCGGTGAAAAACTGTTTTTT. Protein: CASSPGTGGAGEKLFF.

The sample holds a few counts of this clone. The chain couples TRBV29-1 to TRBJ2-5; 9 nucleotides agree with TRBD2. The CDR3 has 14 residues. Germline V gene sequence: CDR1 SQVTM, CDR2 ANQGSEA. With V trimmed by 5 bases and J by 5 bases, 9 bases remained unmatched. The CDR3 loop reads CSVLRGGAMETQYF. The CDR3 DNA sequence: TGCAGCGTTCTACGCGGGGGGGCTATGGAGACCCAGTACTTC. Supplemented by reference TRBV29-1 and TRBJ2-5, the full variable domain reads SAVISQKPSRDICQRGTSLTIQCQVDSQVTMMFWYRQQPGQSLTLIATANQGSEATYESGFVIDKFPISRPNLTFSTLTVSNMSPEDSSIYLCSVLRGGAMETQYFGPGTRLLVL.

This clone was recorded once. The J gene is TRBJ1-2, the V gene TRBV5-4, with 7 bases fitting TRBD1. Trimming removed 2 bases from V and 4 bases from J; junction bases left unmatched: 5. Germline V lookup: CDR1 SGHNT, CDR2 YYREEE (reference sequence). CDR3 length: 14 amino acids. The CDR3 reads CASSLGTATYGYTF. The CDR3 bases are TGTGCCAGCAGCTTAGGGACAGCAACCTATGGCTACACCTTC.

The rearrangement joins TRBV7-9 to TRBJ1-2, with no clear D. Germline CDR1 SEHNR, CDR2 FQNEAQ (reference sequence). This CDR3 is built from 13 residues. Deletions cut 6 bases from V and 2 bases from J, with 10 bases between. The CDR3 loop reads CASRSDKNYGYTF. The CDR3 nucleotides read TGTGCCAGCAGGTCCGACAAGAACTATGGCTACACCTTC. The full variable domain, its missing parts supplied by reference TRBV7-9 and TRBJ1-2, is DTGVSQNPRHKITKRGQNVTFRCDPISEHNRLYWYRQTLGQGPEFLTYFQNEAQLEKSRLLSDRFSAERPKGSFSTLEIQRTEQGDSAMYLCASRSDKNYGYTFGSGTRLTVV.